These 18 T cell receptor beta chains were all obtained from the same sample, sequenced in a study of blood T cell repertoires in COVID-19. Produced via immunoSEQ multiplex PCR; TCRdb's table is partial and in-frame only. The table records over 350,000 clones, around 89% of them present only once. The specimen sequenced was PBMCs or T cells enriched from blood (not recorded which). The receptors originated from a woman aged 18-29 years who had recovered from COVID-19.

The CDR3 sequence: CATGQDSNTEAFF. DNA of the CDR3: TGCGCCACCGGACAGGACTCTAACACTGAAGCTTTCTTT. This rearrangement joins TRBV10-2 to TRBJ1-1, with 7 bases lining up with TRBD1. Losses at the gene ends were 10 bases for V and 2 bases for J; bases not matched to a gene: 7. This CDR3 has 13 amino acids. Germline V gene data show CDR1 as WSHSY and CDR2 as SAAADI.

The V call is TRBV5-4, the J call TRBJ2-1; 8 nucleotides match TRBD2. In germline, CDR1 is SGHNT, CDR2 YYREEE (reference sequence). The CDR3 is 18 residues long. V shed 0 bases and J 7 bases; nucleotides not matched to a gene: 15. The CDR3 region is CASSLVLTRGASGNEQFF. In nucleotides, the CDR3 is TGTGCCAGCAGCTTGGTACTAACGCGGGGGGCGTCGGGTAATGAGCAGTTCTTC.

A remark on this clone: Other nucleotide sequences from this sample produce the same CDR3. The V call is TRBV18, the J call TRBJ1-1; 7 bases line up with TRBD1. The V segment lost 2 bases and the J segment 4 bases; nucleotides outside the gene matches: 1. Per the germline V gene, CDR1 is KGHSH and CDR2 is LQKENI. The CDR3 sequence is 13 residues long. The CDR3 here is CASSPSGGTEAFF. The DNA of the CDR3 is TGTGCCAGCTCACCATCAGGGGGCACTGAAGCTTTCTTT.

V is TRBV9 and J is TRBJ1-4; the D gene is possibly TRBD1 (5 bases). This CDR3 has 15 residues. CDR1 is SGDLS and CDR2 is YYNGEE in the germline V gene. The V gene lost 4 bases and the J gene lost 4 bases, with 14 bases spanning the gap. The CDR3 DNA reads as TGTGCCAGCAGCTTAACAGGATCGGTTAATGAAAAACTGTTTTTT. Residues: CASSLTGSVNEKLFF.

This chain connects TRBV4-1 to TRBJ2-1, with 12 bases matching TRBD2. This CDR3 contains 16 residues. After removal of 0 bases from V and 7 bases from J, the junction contained 4 bases not matched to a gene. Germline CDR1 and CDR2: MGHRA and YSYEKL. CDR3 nucleotides: TGCGCCAGCAGCCAAGATCGACTAGCGGGGGAGAATGAGCAGTTCTTC. Its protein product is CASSQDRLAGENEQFF.

V gene TRBV6-5 combines with J gene TRBJ2-1, with a tentative D call TRBD1 (5 bases). The CDR3 covers 15 residues. Trimming removed 1 base from V and 7 bases from J, with 14 bases in between. Germline V CDR1 and CDR2: MNHEY, SVGAGI. The DNA of the CDR3 is TGTGCCAGCAGTTACTTAGGACACGACCTTAATGAGCAGTTCTTC. Encoded protein: CASSYLGHDLNEQFF.

This chain connects TRBV6-2 or TRBV6-3 to TRBJ2-7; the D is unclear. This CDR3 spans 12 amino acids. Germline V CDR1 and CDR2: MNHEY, SVGEGT. The V end was cut by 2 bases, the J end by 6 bases, with 8 bases between. Written as DNA, the CDR3 is TGTGCCAGCAGTTACAGAGTACCCGAGCAGTACTTC. Translation gives CASSYRVPEQYF.

The chain couples TRBV19 to TRBJ2-7; no reliable D call. The CDR3 is 15 residues long. CDR1 LNHDA and CDR2 SQIVND come from the germline V gene (reference sequence). Trimming pared 4 bases from V and 4 bases from J, leaving 17 bases between. The CDR3 coding sequence is TGTGCCAGTAGTACCGTAGTAAGCCCCGAGTACGAGCAGTACTTC. Translation: CASSTVVSPEYEQYF.

This chain joins TRBV5-6 and TRBJ2-5; 10 bases are a match to TRBD2. V shed 2 bases and J 1 base; nucleotides not matched to a gene: 5. CDR1 and CDR2 (germline): SGHDT, YYEEEE. CDR3 length: 16 amino acids. The CDR3 protein is CASSFGLAVTQETQYF. The CDR3 DNA reads TGTGCCAGCAGCTTCGGACTAGCGGTCACCCAAGAGACCCAGTACTTC.

The chain couples TRBV30 to TRBJ1-5, with D perhaps TRBD1 (5 bases). V was trimmed by 2 bases and J by 3 bases, leaving 11 bases between them. This CDR3 is 14 amino acids long. Germline V gene data show CDR1 as GTSNPN and CDR2 as SVGIG (reference sequence). Written as DNA, the CDR3 is TGTGCCTGGAGTATGGGGGGGATCAATCAGCCCCAGCATTTT. Its protein is CAWSMGGINQPQHF.

The chain joins TRBV5-4 to TRBJ2-3, with TRBD2 matching over 7 bases. The germline V gene has CDR1 SGHNT and CDR2 YYREEE (reference sequence). The CDR3 runs to 15 residues. The V gene end was trimmed by 4 bases and the J gene end by 4 bases; junction bases not matched to a gene: 9. The CDR3 DNA follows: TGTGCCAGCAGCCTTCCGGGAGGCGTGGCAGATACGCAGTATTTT. It encodes CASSLPGGVADTQYF.

The V call is TRBV3-1 (or the pseudogene TRBV3-2), the J call TRBJ1-4; 12 bases map to TRBD1. The V gene's germline CDR1 is LGHDT and CDR2 YNNKEL (reference sequence). The CDR3 has 16 residues. The trim removed 4 bases at V and 8 bases at J, leaving 8 bases unmatched. The CDR3 DNA sequence: TGTGCCAGCAGCCCCCTGGGGACAGGGGGCGGGGAAAAACTGTTTTTT. This codes for CASSPLGTGGGEKLFF.

The chain joins TRBV7-9 to TRBJ1-1; possible D gene TRBD1, 5 bases. CDR3 length: 15 amino acids. Trimming cost V 5 bases and J 0 bases, with 13 bases left between them. Germline V gives CDR1 SEHNR, CDR2 FQNEAQ (reference sequence). The chain's CDR3 is CASSPSQGLNTEAFF. The CDR3 DNA reads as TGTGCCAGCAGCCCCTCGCAGGGATTGAACACTGAAGCTTTCTTT.

This chain links TRBV29-1 with TRBJ1-2; the D gene is possibly TRBD1 (5 bases). Germline V gives CDR1 SQVTM, CDR2 ANQGSEA. The V gene lost 5 bases and the J gene lost 4 bases, with 8 bases spanning the gap. This CDR3 region has 11 residues. CDR3 sequence reads: CSVRGSYGYTF. Written as DNA, the CDR3 is TGCAGCGTTCGGGGGAGCTATGGCTACACCTTC.

The gene calls are TRBV5-1 and TRBJ2-7; TRBD1 matches at 9 bases. After removal of 4 bases from V and 5 bases from J, the junction contained 10 bases not matched to a gene. Germline V gives CDR1 SGHRS, CDR2 YFSETQ. The CDR3 totals 15 residues. CDR3 in DNA: TGCGCCAGCAGCCAAAGGGGACAGGGCGTCCACGAGCAGTACTTC. This translates into CASSQRGQGVHEQYF.

This clone has at least ten counts. The chain combines TRBV6-2 or TRBV6-3 with TRBJ1-2, with 12 bases lining up with TRBD1. Germline CDR1 reads MNHEY; CDR2 reads SVGEGT. J gave up 8 bases and V 2 bases, and 6 bases lay outside the gene matches. The CDR3 totals 15 residues. The CDR3 DNA is TGTGCCAGCAGTTACACCGGGACAGGGGGCCTCGGCTACACCTTC. Amino acids: CASSYTGTGGLGYTF.

Comment on this clone: The sample has other DNA sequences that encode this CDR3 too. The chain uses TRBV6-2 or TRBV6-3 and TRBJ2-3; TRBD2 agrees at 7 bases. From germline, CDR1 is MNHEY and CDR2 SVGEGT. CDR3 length: 15 residues. J gave up 2 bases and V 2 bases, and 4 bases lay outside the gene matches. The CDR3 region is CASSYRLADTDTQYF. The CDR3, as DNA: TGTGCCAGCAGTTACCGGCTAGCGGACACAGATACGCAGTATTTT.

In this sample, this clone turned up once. The V and J genes are TRBV29-1 and TRBJ2-3; D perhaps matches TRBD1 (5 bases). CDR1 and CDR2 (germline): SQVTM, ANQGSEA. Trimming took 7 bases from V and 0 from J, leaving 14 bases between them. There are 14 residues in the CDR3. CDR3 sequence (DNA): TGCAGCGGCAACAGGCATGAAAGCACAGATACGCAGTATTTT. Protein product: CSGNRHESTDTQYF.